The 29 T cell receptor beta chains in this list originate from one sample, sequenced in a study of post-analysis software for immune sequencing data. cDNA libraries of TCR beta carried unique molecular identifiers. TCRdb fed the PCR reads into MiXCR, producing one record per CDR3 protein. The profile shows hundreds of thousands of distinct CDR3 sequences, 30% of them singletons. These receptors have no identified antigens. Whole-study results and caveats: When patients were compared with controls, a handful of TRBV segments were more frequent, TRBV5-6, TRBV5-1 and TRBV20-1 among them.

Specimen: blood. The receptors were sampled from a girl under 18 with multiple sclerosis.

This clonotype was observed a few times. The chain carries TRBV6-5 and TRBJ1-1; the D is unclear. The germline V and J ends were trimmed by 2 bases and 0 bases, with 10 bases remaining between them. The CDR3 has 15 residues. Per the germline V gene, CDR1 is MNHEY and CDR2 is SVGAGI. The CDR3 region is CASSYGASMNTEAFF. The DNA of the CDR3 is TGTGCCAGCAGTTACGGAGCCTCAATGAACACTGAAGCTTTCTTT.

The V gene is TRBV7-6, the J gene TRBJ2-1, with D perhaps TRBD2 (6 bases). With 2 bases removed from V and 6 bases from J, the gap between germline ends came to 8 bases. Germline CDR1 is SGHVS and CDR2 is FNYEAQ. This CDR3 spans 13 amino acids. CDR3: CASSLTRGNEQFF. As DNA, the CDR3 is TGTGCCAGCAGCTTAACGCGGGGCAATGAGCAGTTCTTC.

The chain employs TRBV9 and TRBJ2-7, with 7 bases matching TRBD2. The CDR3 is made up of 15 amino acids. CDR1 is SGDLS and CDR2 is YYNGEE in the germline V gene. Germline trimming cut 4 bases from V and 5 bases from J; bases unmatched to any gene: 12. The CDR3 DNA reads TGTGCCAGCAGCCAAAGGGGCGGGAGCCCCAACGAGCAGTACTTC. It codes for CASSQRGGSPNEQYF. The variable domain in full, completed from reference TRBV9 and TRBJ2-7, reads DSGVTQTPKHLITATGQRVTLRCSPRSGDLSVYWYQQSLDQGLQFLIQYYNGEERAKGNILERFSAQQFPDLHSELNLSSLELGDSALYFCASSQRGGSPNEQYFGPGTRLTVT.

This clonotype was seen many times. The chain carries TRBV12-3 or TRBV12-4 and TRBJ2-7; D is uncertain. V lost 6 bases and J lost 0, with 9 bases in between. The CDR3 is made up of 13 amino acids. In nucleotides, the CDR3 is TGTGCCAGCAGCGAATTCGGCTCCTACGAGCAGTACTTC. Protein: CASSEFGSYEQYF.

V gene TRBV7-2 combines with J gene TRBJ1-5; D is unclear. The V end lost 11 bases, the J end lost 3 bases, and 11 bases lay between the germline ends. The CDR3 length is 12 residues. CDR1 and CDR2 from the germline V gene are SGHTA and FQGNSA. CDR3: CASGTLNQPQHF. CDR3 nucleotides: TGTGCCTCGGGTACTCTCAATCAGCCCCAGCATTTT.

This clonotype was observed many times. CDR3 DNA: TGCAGCGTTGGAAATTTCCAAGAGACCCAGTACTTC. Translating gives CSVGNFQETQYF. V usage is TRBV29-1 and J usage is TRBJ2-5; D unclear. The ends were cut back, 4 bases at V and 1 base at J, with 7 bases in the middle. The CDR3 is 12 amino acids. Germline V CDR1 and CDR2: SQVTM, ANQGSEA.

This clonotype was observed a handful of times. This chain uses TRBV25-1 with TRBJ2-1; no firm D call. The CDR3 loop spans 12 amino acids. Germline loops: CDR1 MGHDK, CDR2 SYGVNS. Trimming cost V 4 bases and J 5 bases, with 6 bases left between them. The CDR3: CASSGAHNEQFF. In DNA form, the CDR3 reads TGTGCCAGCAGTGGAGCTCACAATGAGCAGTTCTTC.

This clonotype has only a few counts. The CDR3 protein is CASSTTGVDYTF. The CDR3 DNA sequence: TGTGCCAGCAGTACGACAGGGGTGGACTACACCTTC. This sequence joins TRBV12-3 or TRBV12-4 and TRBJ1-2, with 8 bases that match TRBD1. V gave up 5 bases and J gave up 10 bases; unmatched junction bases: 6. CDR3 length: 12 residues.

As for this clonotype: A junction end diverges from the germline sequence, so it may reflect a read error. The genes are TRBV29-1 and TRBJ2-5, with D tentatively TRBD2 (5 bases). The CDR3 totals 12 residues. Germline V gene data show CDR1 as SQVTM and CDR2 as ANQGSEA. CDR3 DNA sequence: TGCAGCGTTGAATTGGCTGGGGAGAGCCAGTACTTC. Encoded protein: CSVELAGESQYF.

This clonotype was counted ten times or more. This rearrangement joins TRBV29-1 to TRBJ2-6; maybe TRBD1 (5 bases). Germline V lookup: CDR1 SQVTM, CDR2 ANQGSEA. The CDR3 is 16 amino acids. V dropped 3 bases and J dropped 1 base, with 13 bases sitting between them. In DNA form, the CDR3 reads TGCAGCGTTGAGACAGACTTAGGTTCTGGGGCCAACGTCCTGACTTTC. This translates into CSVETDLGSGANVLTF.

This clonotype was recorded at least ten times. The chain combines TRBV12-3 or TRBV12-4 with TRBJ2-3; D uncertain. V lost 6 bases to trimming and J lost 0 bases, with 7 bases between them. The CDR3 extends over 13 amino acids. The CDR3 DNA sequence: TGTGCCAGCAGCCTCGCTAGCACAGATACGCAGTATTTT. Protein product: CASSLASTDTQYF.

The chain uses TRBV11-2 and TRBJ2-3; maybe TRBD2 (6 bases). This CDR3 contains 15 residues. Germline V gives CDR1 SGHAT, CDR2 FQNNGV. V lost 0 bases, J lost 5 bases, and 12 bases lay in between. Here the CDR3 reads CASSLEGLPGDTQYF. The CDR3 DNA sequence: TGTGCCAGCAGCTTAGAGGGACTCCCCGGAGATACGCAGTATTTT.

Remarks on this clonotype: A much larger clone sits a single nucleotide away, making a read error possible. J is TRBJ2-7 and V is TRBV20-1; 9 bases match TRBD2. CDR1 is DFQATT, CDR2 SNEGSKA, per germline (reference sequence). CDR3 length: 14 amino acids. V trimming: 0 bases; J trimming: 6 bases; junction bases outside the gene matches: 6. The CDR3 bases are TGCAGTGCTAGAGATCTTAGCGGGGGCTGCGAGCAGTACTTC. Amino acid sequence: CSARDLSGGCEQYF.

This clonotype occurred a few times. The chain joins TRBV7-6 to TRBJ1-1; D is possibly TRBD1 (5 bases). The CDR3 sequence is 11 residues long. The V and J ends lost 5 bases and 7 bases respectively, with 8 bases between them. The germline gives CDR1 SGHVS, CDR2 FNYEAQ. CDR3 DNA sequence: TGTGCCAGCAGCCGGGACGTTGAAGCTTTCTTT. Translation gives CASSRDVEAFF.

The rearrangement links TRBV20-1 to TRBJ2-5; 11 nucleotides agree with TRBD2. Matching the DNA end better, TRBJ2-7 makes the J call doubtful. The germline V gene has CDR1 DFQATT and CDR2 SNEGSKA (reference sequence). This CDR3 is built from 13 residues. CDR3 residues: CSATGLAGDEQYF. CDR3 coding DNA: TGCAGTGCGACCGGACTAGCGGGCGACGAGCAGTACTTC.

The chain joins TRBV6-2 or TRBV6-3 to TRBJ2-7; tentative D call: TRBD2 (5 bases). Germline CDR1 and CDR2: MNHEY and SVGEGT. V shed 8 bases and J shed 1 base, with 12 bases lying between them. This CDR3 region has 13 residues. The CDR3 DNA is TGTGCCAGCGGGCGGACTCAGTCCTACGAGCAGTACTTC. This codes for CASGRTQSYEQYF.

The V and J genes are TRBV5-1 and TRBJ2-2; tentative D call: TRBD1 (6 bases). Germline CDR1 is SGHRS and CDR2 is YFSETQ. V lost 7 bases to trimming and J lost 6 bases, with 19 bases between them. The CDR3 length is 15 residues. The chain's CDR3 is CASRVTGPDSGELFF. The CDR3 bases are TGCGCCAGCCGCGTGACAGGTCCGGATTCCGGGGAGCTGTTTTTT.

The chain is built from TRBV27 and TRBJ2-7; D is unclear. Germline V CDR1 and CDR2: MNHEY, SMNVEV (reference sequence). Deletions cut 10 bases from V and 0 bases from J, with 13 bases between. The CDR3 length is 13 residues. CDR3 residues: CATSRVYSYEQYF. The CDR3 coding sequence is TGTGCCACCTCTCGGGTTTACTCCTACGAGCAGTACTTC.

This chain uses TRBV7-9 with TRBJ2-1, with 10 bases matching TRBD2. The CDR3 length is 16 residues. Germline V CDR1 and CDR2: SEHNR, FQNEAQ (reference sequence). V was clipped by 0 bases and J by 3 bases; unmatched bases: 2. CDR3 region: CASSLASGRVYNEQFF. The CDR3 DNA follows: TGTGCCAGCAGCTTAGCGAGCGGGAGGGTCTACAATGAGCAGTTCTTC.

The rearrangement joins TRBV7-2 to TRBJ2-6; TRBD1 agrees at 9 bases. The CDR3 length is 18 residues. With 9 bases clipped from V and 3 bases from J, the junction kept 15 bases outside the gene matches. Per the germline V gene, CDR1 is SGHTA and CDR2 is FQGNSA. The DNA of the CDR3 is TGTGCCAGTAGGGGGAGACAGGGGGTACCGGGTGGGGCCAACGTCCTGACTTTC. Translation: CASRGRQGVPGGANVLTF.

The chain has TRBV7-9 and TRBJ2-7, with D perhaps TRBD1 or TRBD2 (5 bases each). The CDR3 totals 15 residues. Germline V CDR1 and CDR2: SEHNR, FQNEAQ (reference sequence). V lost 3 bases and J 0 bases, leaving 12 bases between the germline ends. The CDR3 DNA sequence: TGTGCCAGCAGCTTGGGAGACAGTGGCTCCTACGAGCAGTACTTC. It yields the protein CASSLGDSGSYEQYF.

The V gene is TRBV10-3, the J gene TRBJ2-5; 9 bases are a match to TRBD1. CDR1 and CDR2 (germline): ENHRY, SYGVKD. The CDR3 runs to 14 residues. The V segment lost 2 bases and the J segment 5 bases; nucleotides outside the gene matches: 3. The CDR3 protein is CAISEGGTGETQYF. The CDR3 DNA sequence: TGTGCCATCAGTGAGGGGGGGACAGGGGAGACCCAGTACTTC.

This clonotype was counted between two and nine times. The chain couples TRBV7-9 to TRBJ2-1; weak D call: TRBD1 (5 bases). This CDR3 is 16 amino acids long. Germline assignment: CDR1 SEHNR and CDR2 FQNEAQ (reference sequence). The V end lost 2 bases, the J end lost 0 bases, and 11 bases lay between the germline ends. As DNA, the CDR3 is TGTGCCAGCAGCTTAAGACAGTTATCCTCCTACAATGAGCAGTTCTTC. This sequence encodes CASSLRQLSSYNEQFF.

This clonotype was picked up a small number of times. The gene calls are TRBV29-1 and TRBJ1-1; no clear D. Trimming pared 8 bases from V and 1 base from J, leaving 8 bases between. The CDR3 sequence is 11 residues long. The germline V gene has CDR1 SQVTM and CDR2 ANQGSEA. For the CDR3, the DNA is TGCAGCTTTTGGGGGAACACTGAAGCTTTCTTT. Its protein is CSFWGNTEAFF.

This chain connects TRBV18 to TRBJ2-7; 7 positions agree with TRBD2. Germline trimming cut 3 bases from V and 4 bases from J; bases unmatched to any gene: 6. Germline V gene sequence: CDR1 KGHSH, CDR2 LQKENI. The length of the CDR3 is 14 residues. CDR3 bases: TGTGCCAGCTCACCTTGGGAGGGCCGGTACGAGCAGTACTTC. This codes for CASSPWEGRYEQYF.

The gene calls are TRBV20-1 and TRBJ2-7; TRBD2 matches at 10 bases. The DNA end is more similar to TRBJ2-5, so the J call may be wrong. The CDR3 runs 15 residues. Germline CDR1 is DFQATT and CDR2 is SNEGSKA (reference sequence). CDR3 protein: CSASSPRGLAETQYF. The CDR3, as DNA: TGCAGTGCTTCGTCCCCCCGGGGACTAGCGGAGACCCAGTACTTC.

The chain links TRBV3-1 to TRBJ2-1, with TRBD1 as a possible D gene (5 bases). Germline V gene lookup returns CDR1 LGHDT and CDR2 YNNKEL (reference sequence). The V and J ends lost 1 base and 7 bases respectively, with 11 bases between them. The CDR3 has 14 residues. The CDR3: CASSQGRVRNEQFF. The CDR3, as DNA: TGTGCCAGCAGCCAAGGCAGGGTTCGGAATGAGCAGTTCTTC.

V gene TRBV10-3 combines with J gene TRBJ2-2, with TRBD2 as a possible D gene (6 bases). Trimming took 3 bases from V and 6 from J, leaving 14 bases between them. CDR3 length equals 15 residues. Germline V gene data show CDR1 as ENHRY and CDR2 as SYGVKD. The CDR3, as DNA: TGTGCCATCAGTGACTCTACGGGAGCCGCCGGGGAGCTGTTTTTT. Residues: CAISDSTGAAGELFF.

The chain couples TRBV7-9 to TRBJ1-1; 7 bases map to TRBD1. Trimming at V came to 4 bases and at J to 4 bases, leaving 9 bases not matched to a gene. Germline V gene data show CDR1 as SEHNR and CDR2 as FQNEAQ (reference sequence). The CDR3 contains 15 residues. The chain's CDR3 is CASSSSQGRGTEAFF. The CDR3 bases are TGTGCCAGCAGCTCGTCACAGGGGCGGGGCACTGAAGCTTTCTTT. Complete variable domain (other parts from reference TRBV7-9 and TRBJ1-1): DTGVSQNPRHKITKRGQNVTFRCDPISEHNRLYWYRQTLGQGPEFLTYFQNEAQLEKSRLLSDRFSAERPKGSFSTLEIQRTEQGDSAMYLCASSSSQGRGTEAFFGQGTRLTVV.